These 11 T cell receptor beta chains were all obtained from the same sample, sequenced in a study of identical twins. TCRdb re-called the 5' RACE reads through MiXCR, storing one row per CDR3 protein. Among around 960,000 distinct CDR3 sequences listed, roughly an eighth were seen once. These records were also assigned to another study, of yellow fever vaccine responses in identical twins.

Sequenced sample: PBMCs. Receptors were obtained from a woman aged 18-29 years in good health.

This clonotype came up a few times. The chain recombines TRBV28 with TRBJ2-7; 14 bases are shared with TRBD2. The CDR3 is 19 residues long. From germline, CDR1 is MDHEN and CDR2 SYDVKM. The trim removed 6 bases at V and 2 bases at J, leaving 15 bases unmatched. The CDR3 protein is CASSLRTSGRPLTAYEQYF. The DNA of the CDR3 is TGTGCCAGCAGCCTCCGGACTAGCGGGAGGCCACTGACCGCCTACGAGCAGTACTTC.

The J gene is TRBJ2-5, the V gene TRBV5-1; TRBD2 agrees at 14 bases. V gave up 4 bases and J gave up 0 bases; unmatched junction bases: 5. The CDR3 totals 17 residues. CDR1 is SGHRS, CDR2 YFSETQ, per germline. The CDR3: CASSIGLAGGYQETQYF. CDR3 in DNA: TGCGCCAGCAGCATCGGACTAGCGGGGGGATACCAAGAGACCCAGTACTTC.

This clonotype has only a few counts. V gene TRBV2 combines with J gene TRBJ1-2; D unresolved. CDR3 length equals 13 residues. V dropped 5 bases and J dropped 8 bases, with 15 bases sitting between them. The germline gives CDR1 SNHLY, CDR2 FYNNEI. The CDR3 DNA reads as TGTGCCAGCAGTCCTCAGGAACTAGGGGGCTACACCTTC. This codes for CASSPQELGGYTF.

This clonotype was seen more than once but under ten times. The genes are TRBV5-5 and TRBJ2-2; D gene unclear. This CDR3 spans 15 amino acids. Per the germline V gene, CDR1 is SGHKS and CDR2 is YYEKEE (reference sequence). V was trimmed by 1 base and J by 4 bases, leaving 11 bases between them. The CDR3 is CASSLMSMSTGELFF. CDR3 in DNA: TGTGCCAGCAGCTTGATGTCCATGAGCACCGGGGAGCTGTTTTTT.

The chain uses TRBV6-5 and TRBJ2-1; 7 nucleotides agree with TRBD1. CDR3 size: 15 residues. Trimming took 0 bases from V and 4 from J; bases not matched to a gene: 3. Germline values: CDR1 MNHEY, CDR2 SVGAGI. The CDR3 here is CASSYSLGQYNEQFF. The CDR3 nucleotides read TGTGCCAGCAGTTACTCCCTGGGACAGTACAATGAGCAGTTCTTC.

This clonotype was seen ten or more times. J is TRBJ1-2 and V is TRBV5-5; no firm D call. CDR3 length equals 13 residues. The germline V gene has CDR1 SGHKS and CDR2 YYEKEE (reference sequence). Trimming left V 4 bases short and J 4 bases short, with 11 bases between. Here the CDR3 DNA reads TGTGCCAGCAGCCGGACTTATAGCTATGGCTACACCTTC. It codes for CASSRTYSYGYTF.

This clonotype was seen repeatedly, ten times or more. This chain joins TRBV20-1 and TRBJ2-2; possibly TRBD1 for D (6 bases). The CDR3 has 13 residues. In germline, CDR1 is DFQATT, CDR2 SNEGSKA (reference sequence). V shed 6 bases and J shed 3 bases, with 11 bases lying between them. The CDR3 bases are TGCAGTGCATCAGGGGTGGACACCGGGGAGCTGTTTTTT. It translates to CSASGVDTGELFF.

In its sample, this clonotype was seen many times. V and J are TRBV10-3 and TRBJ1-5; D not certain. Germline V gene lookup returns CDR1 ENHRY and CDR2 SYGVKD. The CDR3 length is 15 residues. V was trimmed by 2 bases and J by 0 bases, leaving 8 bases between them. CDR3 sequence reads: CAISEDGVSNQPQHF. CDR3 DNA sequence: TGTGCCATCAGTGAGGATGGTGTTAGCAATCAGCCCCAGCATTTT.

Many counts were recorded for this clonotype. This chain uses TRBV29-1 with TRBJ2-2, with D unresolved. The V end lost 7 bases, the J end lost 5 bases, and 11 bases lay between the germline ends. This CDR3 has 12 amino acids. Germline V gives CDR1 SQVTM, CDR2 ANQGSEA. The CDR3, as DNA: TGCAGCGGTTGGAAAGGGACCGGGGAGCTGTTTTTT. Amino acid sequence: CSGWKGTGELFF.

CDR3 in amino acids: CASRGGLAGGPSHEQFF. The DNA of the CDR3 is TGTGCCAGCAGGGGGGGACTAGCGGGGGGGCCGTCCCATGAGCAGTTCTTC. This chain links TRBV6-2 or TRBV6-3 with TRBJ2-1; 16 nucleotides agree with TRBD2. The CDR3 sequence is 17 residues long. V lost 6 bases, J lost 8 bases, and 10 bases stayed unmatched. Germline loops: CDR1 MNHEY, CDR2 SVGEGT.

This clonotype was counted only a few times. The chain recombines TRBV21-1 with TRBJ2-7. TRBV21-1 is noted as a pseudogene. The CDR3 extends over 15 amino acids. CDR3 bases: TGTGCCAGCAGCAAAGAGGTCAGGATGAAATACGAGCAGTACGTC. Protein: CASSKEVRMKYEQYV.